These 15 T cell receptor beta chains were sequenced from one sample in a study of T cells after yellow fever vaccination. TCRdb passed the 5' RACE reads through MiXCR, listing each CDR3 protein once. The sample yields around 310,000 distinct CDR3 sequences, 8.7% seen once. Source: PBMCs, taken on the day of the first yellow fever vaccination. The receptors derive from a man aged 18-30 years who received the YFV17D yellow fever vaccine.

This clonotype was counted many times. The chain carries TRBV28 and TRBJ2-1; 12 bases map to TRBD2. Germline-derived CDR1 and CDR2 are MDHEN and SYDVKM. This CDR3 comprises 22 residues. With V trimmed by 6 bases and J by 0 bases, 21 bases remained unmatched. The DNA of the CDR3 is TGTGCCAGCAGACTGATCAGGAGAACTAGCGGGGGGAATATAAGCTCCTACAATGAGCAGTTCTTC. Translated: CASRLIRRTSGGNISSYNEQFF.

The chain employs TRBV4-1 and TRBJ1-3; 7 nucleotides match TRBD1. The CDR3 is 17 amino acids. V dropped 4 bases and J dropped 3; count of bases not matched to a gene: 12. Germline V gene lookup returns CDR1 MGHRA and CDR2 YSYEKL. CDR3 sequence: CASSPKGAGGFGNTIYF. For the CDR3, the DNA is TGCGCCAGCAGCCCGAAGGGGGCAGGGGGATTTGGAAACACCATATATTTT.

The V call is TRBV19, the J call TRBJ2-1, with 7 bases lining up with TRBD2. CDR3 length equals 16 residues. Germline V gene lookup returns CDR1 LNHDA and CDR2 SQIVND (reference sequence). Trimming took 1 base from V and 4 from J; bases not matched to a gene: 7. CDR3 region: CASSIAASGPYNEQFF. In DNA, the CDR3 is TGTGCCAGTAGTATAGCGGCTAGCGGACCTTACAATGAGCAGTTCTTC. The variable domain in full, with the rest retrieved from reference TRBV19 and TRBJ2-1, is DGGITQSPKYLFRKEGQNVTLSCEQNLNHDAMYWYRQDPGQGLRLIYYSQIVNDFQKGDIAEGYSVSREKKESFPLTVTSAQKNPTAFYLCASSIAASGPYNEQFFGPGTRLTVL.

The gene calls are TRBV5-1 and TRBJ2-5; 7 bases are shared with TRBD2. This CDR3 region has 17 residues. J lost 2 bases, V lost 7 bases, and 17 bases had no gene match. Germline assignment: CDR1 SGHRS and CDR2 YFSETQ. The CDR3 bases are TGCGCCAGCGCTTTATTCAGGGCGGGGGATCTACAAGAGACCCAGTACTTC. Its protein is CASALFRAGDLQETQYF.

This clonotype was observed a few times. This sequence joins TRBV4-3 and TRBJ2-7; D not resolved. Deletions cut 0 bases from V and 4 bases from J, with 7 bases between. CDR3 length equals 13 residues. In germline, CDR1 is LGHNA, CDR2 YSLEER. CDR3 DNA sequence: TGCGCCAGCAGCCAAGATCCTTTATACGAGCAGTACTTC. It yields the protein CASSQDPLYEQYF.

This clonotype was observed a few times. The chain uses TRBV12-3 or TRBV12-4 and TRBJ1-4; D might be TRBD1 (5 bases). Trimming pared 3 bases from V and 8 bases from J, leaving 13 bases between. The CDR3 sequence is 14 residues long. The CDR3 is CASSFQGPLEKLFF. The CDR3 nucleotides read TGTGCCAGCAGTTTTCAGGGACCTCTGGAAAAACTGTTTTTT.

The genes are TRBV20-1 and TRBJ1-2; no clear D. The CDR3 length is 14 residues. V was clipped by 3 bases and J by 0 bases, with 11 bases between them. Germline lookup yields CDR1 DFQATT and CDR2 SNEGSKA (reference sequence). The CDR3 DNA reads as TGCAGTGCTAGGCCGCCCGCGCCTAACTATGGCTACACCTTC. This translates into CSARPPAPNYGYTF.

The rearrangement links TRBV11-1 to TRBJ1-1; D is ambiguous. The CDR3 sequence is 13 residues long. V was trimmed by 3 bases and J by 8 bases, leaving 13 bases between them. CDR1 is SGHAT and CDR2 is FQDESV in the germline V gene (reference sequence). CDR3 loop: CASSFVFPGEAFF. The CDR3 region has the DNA TGTGCCAGCAGCTTTGTGTTCCCGGGGGAAGCTTTCTTT.

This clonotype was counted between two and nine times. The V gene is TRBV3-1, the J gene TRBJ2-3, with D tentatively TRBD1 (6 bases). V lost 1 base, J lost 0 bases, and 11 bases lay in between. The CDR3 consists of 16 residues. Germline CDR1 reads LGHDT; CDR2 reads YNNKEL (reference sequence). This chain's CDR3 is CASSQGEGGSTDTQYF. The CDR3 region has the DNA TGTGCCAGCAGCCAAGGTGAAGGGGGTAGCACAGATACGCAGTATTTT.

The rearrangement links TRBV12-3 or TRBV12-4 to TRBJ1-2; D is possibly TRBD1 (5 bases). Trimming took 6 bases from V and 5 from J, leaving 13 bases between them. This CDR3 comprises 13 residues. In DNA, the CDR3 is TGTGCCAGCAGACTGGGGGGAGATTATGGCTACACCTTC. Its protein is CASRLGGDYGYTF.

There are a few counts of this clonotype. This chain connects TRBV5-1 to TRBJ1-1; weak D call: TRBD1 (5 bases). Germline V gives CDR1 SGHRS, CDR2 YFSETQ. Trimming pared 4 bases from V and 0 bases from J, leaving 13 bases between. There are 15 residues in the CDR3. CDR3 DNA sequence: TGCGCCAGCAGCGCACAGGTAGCCATGAACACTGAAGCTTTCTTT. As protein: CASSAQVAMNTEAFF. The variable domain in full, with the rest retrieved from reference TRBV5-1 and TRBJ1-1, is KAGVTQTPRYLIKTRGQQVTLSCSPISGHRSVSWYQQTPGQGLQFLFEYFSETQRNKGNFPGRFSGRQFSNSRSEMNVSTLELGDSALYLCASSAQVAMNTEAFFGQGTRLTVV.

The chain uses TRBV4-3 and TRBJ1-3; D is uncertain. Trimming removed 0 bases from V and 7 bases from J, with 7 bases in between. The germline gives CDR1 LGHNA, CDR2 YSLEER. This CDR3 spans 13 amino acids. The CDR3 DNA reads TGCGCCAGCAGCCAAGATCGTACTAACACCATATATTTT. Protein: CASSQDRTNTIYF.

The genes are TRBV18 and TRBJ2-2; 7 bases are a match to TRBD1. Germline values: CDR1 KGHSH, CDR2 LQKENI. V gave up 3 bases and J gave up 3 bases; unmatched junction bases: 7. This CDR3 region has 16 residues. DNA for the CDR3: TGTGCCAGCTCACCGATCTTCCAGGGGGACACCGGGGAGCTGTTTTTT. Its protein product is CASSPIFQGDTGELFF.

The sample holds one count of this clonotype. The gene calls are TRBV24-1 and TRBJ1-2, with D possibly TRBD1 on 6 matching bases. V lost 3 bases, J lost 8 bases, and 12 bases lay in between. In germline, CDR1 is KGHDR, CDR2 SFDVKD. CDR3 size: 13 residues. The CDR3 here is CATSDQQGRGYTF. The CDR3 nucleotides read TGTGCCACCAGTGATCAACAGGGAAGAGGCTACACCTTC.

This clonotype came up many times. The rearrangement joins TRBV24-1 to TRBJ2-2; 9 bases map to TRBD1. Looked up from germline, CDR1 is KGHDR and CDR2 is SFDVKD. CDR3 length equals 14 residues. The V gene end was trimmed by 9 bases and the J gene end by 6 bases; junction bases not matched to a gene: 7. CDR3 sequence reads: CATQGQGGPGELFF. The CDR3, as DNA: TGTGCCACCCAGGGACAGGGAGGTCCCGGGGAGCTGTTTTTT.